This record concerns one T cell receptor (beta chain) sequence. Antigen: not known. The sample comes from a study of T cells after posttransplantation cyclophosphamide. Findings of the study overall: Blood and skin or GI T cell repertoires showed limited TRB overlap. After PTCy, TRB diversity resembled that of CNI/methotrexate controls.

Only in-frame clones appear in the TCRdb table, and some are missing; sequencing was by immunoSEQ multiplex PCR. The sample lists tens of thousands of clones, roughly 86% occurring once. Looked up from germline, CDR1 is MNHEY and CDR2 is SMNVEV (reference sequence). The CDR3 covers 15 residues. V was clipped by 3 bases and J by 5 bases; unmatched bases: 6. The rearrangement uses TRBV27 and TRBJ2-7; 11 bases align to TRBD2. The origin of this receptor is a young man with a blood cancer, CMV-positive, and with a related stem cell donor. Sequenced sample: PBMCs. The CDR3 DNA reads as TGTGCCAGCAGTTTCCTAGCGGGAGGCAACCACGAGCAGTACTTC. Translation gives CASSFLAGGNHEQYF.